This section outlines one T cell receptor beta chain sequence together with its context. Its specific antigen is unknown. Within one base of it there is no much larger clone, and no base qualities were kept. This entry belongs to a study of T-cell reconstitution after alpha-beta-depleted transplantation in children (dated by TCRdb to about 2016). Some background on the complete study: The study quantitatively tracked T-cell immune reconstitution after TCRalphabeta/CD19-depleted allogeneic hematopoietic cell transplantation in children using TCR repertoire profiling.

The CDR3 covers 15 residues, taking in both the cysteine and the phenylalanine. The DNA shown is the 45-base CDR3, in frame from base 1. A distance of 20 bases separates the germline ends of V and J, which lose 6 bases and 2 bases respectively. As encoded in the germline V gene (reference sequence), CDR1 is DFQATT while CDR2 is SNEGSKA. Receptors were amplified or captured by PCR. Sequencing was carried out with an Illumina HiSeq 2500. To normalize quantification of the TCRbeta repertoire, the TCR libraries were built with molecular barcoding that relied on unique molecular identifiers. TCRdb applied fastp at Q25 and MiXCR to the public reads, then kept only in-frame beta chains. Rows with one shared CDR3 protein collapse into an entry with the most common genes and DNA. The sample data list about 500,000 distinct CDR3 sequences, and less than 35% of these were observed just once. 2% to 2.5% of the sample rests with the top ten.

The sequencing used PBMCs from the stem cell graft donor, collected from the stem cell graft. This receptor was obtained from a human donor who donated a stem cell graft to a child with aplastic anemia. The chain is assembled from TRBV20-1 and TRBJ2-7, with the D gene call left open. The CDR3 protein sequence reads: CSAPVPPTRAYEQYF. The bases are TGCAGTGCCCCCGTCCCCCCTACACGGGCCTACGAGCAGTACTTC.